This T cell receptor beta chain was profiled in a study of cytomegalovirus exposure and HLA in healthy donors. The V gene's germline CDR1 is SGDLS and CDR2 YYNGEE. This CDR3 has 15 residues. Between the trimmed V and J ends, which lost 1 base and 1 base, there was a span of 11 bases. Regarding this clone: Its matching antigen is unknown.

The PCR contained 60 Vbeta and 13 Jbeta primers. TCRdb keeps only in-frame clones here, not all; method: immunoSEQ multiplex PCR. The sample consists of 150,000 to 200,000 clones, approximately 80% of them appearing once. Findings of the study overall: Prior analysis indicated that the majority of TCR beta V segments exhibited productivity approximately 87% or approximately 30% of the time. Presence/absence results assume similar sequencing depth per donor, which may not hold.

Sequenced: PBMCs. This clonotype originated in a man aged 25-45 years in good health and CMV-seropositive. The chain links TRBV9 to TRBJ1-1, with D uncertain. The CDR3 spells CASSVSGGSNTEAFF. Written as DNA, the CDR3 is TGTGCCAGCAGCGTAAGCGGAGGGTCGAACACTGAAGCTTTCTTT. The variable domain in full, with the rest retrieved from reference TRBV9 and TRBJ1-1, is DSGVTQTPKHLITATGQRVTLRCSPRSGDLSVYWYQQSLDQGLQFLIQYYNGEERAKGNILERFSAQQFPDLHSELNLSSLELGDSALYFCASSVSGGSNTEAFFGQGTRLTVV.